One sample yielded the 12 T cell receptor beta chains listed below, sequenced in a study of cytomegalovirus exposure and HLA in healthy donors. Use of 60 Vbeta and 13 Jbeta primers characterized the PCR. Data came from immunoSEQ multiplex PCR; TCRdb stores just in-frame clones and leaves some out. Among 120,000 or so clones, about three quarters were seen once, and the ten largest hold 3.5% to 4.5%. The sequenced material came from PBMCs. Every receptor here comes from a man aged 25-45 years in good health and CMV-seronegative.

The chain uses TRBV6-5 and TRBJ2-7, with TRBD1 matching over 7 bases. This CDR3 comprises 14 residues. With V trimmed by 3 bases and J by 2 bases, 4 bases remained unmatched. Germline CDR1 is MNHEY and CDR2 is SVGAGI. The CDR3 loop reads CASSYRQGPYEQYF. The DNA of the CDR3 is TGTGCCAGCAGTTATCGACAGGGACCCTACGAGCAGTACTTC.

As for this clone: The junction and the germline gene differ at one end; a read error may be behind it. The chain employs TRBV19 and TRBJ2-7; TRBD1 aligns across 12 bases. The CDR3 contains 13 residues. Looked up from germline, CDR1 is LNHDA and CDR2 is SQIVND (reference sequence). CDR3 in amino acids: CASRGTGGLEQHF. The CDR3 DNA follows: TGTGCCAGTAGAGGGACAGGGGGCCTGGAGCAGCACTTC. Based on the CDR3 plus reference TRBV19 and TRBJ2-7, the full variable domain is DGGITQSPKYLFRKEGQNVTLSCEQNLNHDAMYWYRQDPGQGLRLIYYSQIVNDFQKGDIAEGYSVSREKKESFPLTVTSAQKNPTAFYLCASRGTGGLEQHFGPGTRLTVT.

The chain employs TRBV7-9 and TRBJ2-3; TRBD2 aligns across 8 bases. This CDR3 has 15 residues. Per germline, CDR1 SEHNR and CDR2 FQNEAQ (reference sequence). Trimming cost V 5 bases and J 2 bases; bases outside gene matches: 6. The CDR3 loop reads CASSPQAGDTDTQYF. The CDR3 region has the DNA TGTGCCAGCAGCCCCCAAGCGGGGGACACAGATACGCAGTATTTT. Supplemented by reference TRBV7-9 and TRBJ2-3, the full variable domain reads DTGVSQNPRHKITKRGQNVTFRCDPISEHNRLYWYRQTLGQGPEFLTYFQNEAQLEKSRLLSDRFSAERPKGSFSTLEIQRTEQGDSAMYLCASSPQAGDTDTQYFGPGTRLTVL.

This clone was seen only a few times. A read error may produce the germline difference seen at one junction end. The J gene is TRBJ2-3, the V gene TRBV7-9; no definite D call. The CDR3 is 14 residues long. The germline V gene has CDR1 SEHNR and CDR2 FQNEAQ (reference sequence). CDR3 sequence reads: CSSSFPSSTDTQYF. Here the CDR3 DNA reads TGTTCCAGCAGCTTCCCGTCTAGCACAGATACGCAGTATTTT.

The chain employs TRBV14 and TRBJ2-7, with 7 bases matching TRBD1. V trimming: 3 bases; J trimming: 4 bases; junction bases outside the gene matches: 9. Germline assignment: CDR1 SGHDN and CDR2 FVKESK. The CDR3 runs 15 residues. The CDR3 nucleotides read TGTGCCAGCAGCCAGCTTATAGGGGGCGGTTACGAGCAGTACTTC. This sequence encodes CASSQLIGGGYEQYF.

The chain employs TRBV7-9 and TRBJ2-3; a possible D gene is TRBD2 (6 bases). V lost 6 bases and J lost 3, with 10 bases in between. The CDR3 extends over 13 amino acids. The V gene's germline CDR1 is SEHNR and CDR2 FQNEAQ (reference sequence). Here the CDR3 reads CASRARGTDTQYF. The DNA for the CDR3 is TGTGCCAGCAGAGCCCGGGGGACAGATACGCAGTATTTT.

This clone was observed a single time. CDR3 region: CASSRIAGGVDTQYF. Written as DNA, the CDR3 is TGTGCCAGCAGTAGAATAGCGGGGGGAGTGGATACGCAGTATTTT. The rearrangement uses TRBV6-5 and TRBJ2-3; 10 positions match TRBD2. CDR1 MNHEY and CDR2 SVGAGI come from the germline V gene. This CDR3 region has 15 residues. V lost 5 bases and J lost 6; bases outside the gene matches: 8.

This clone was detected only a few times. The V and J genes are TRBV30 and TRBJ1-5; maybe TRBD1 (5 bases). The CDR3 loop spans 15 amino acids. Per the germline V gene, CDR1 is GTSNPN and CDR2 is SVGIG (reference sequence). Trimming took off 0 bases at V and 2 bases at J, with 11 bases between the two ends. The CDR3 protein is CAWSVAPGGNQPQHF. The CDR3 DNA reads TGTGCCTGGAGTGTAGCCCCGGGGGGCAATCAGCCCCAGCATTTT.

The V gene is TRBV18, the J gene TRBJ2-7; 7 bases align to TRBD1. In germline, CDR1 is KGHSH, CDR2 LQKENI. The CDR3 is made up of 15 amino acids. J lost 0 bases, V lost 3 bases, and 5 bases had no gene match. CDR3 amino acids: CASSPATGYSYEQYF. CDR3 nucleotides: TGTGCCAGCTCACCGGCGACAGGGTACTCCTACGAGCAGTACTTC.

The chain's CDR3 is CASSEWGRQAGRTEAFF. CDR3 bases: TGTGCCAGCAGTGAATGGGGAAGACAGGCGGGCCGCACTGAAGCTTTCTTT. The chain combines TRBV6-1 with TRBJ1-1, with D perhaps matching TRBD1 (6 bases). Germline CDR1 and CDR2: MNHNS and SASEGT. The CDR3 spans 17 residues. Between the trimmed V and J ends, which lost 2 bases and 4 bases, there was a span of 20 bases.

J is TRBJ2-1 and V is TRBV7-2; 9 bases are shared with TRBD1. The germline CDR1 and CDR2 sequences are SGHTA and FQGNSA. V trimming: 3 bases; J trimming: 10 bases; junction bases outside the gene matches: 13. The CDR3 sequence is 16 residues long. CDR3 DNA: TGTGCCAGCAGCTTCCGGGACAGGGCCACGGCTATGGAGCAGTTCTTC. Translation: CASSFRDRATAMEQFF. The variable domain in full, with the rest retrieved from reference TRBV7-2 and TRBJ2-1, is GAGVSQSPSNKVTEKGKDVELRCDPISGHTALYWYRQSLGQGLEFLIYFQGNSAPDKSGLPSDRFSAERTGGSVSTLTIQRTQQEDSAVYLCASSFRDRATAMEQFFGPGTRLTVL.

The gene calls are TRBV5-1 and TRBJ2-7, with 9 bases aligning to TRBD1. Per the germline V gene, CDR1 is SGHRS and CDR2 is YFSETQ. The CDR3 loop spans 13 amino acids. J gave up 5 bases and V 2 bases, and 2 bases lay outside the gene matches. The CDR3 here is CASSFRTGDEQYF. The CDR3 nucleotides are TGCGCCAGCAGCTTCCGGACAGGGGACGAGCAGTACTTC.